This passage covers 24 T cell receptor beta chains from one sample sequenced in a study of shared T cell receptors in the human thymus. Some clones are missing from TCRdb's copy, which holds only in-frame ones; the method was immunoSEQ multiplex PCR. Here the sample spans almost 550,000 clones, roughly 74% being singletons. These same records also appear under a second study, on human thymus T cells.

Sequences were obtained from thymocytes. The receptors derive from a boy in the first two years of life with a congenital heart defect.

This clone was seen just once. The rearrangement links TRBV6-6 to TRBJ1-5; D is undetermined. There are 16 residues in the CDR3. Germline V gene lookup returns CDR1 MNHNY and CDR2 SVGAGI (reference sequence). Deletions cut 0 bases from V and 7 bases from J, with 16 bases between. The CDR3, as DNA: TGTGCCAGCAGTTACTCGAATGGGGTTGAGGGACAGCCCCAGCATTTT. It translates to CASSYSNGVEGQPQHF.

The chain joins TRBV19 to TRBJ2-1; 10 positions match TRBD2. The CDR3 is made up of 14 amino acids. The V gene's germline CDR1 is LNHDA and CDR2 SQIVND (reference sequence). J was trimmed by 10 bases and V by 11 bases; bases with no gene match: 14. The chain's CDR3 is CALHATSGTREQFF. CDR3 DNA sequence: TGTGCCCTCCATGCCACTAGCGGGACTCGGGAGCAGTTCTTC. The entire variable domain, with the rest obtained from reference TRBV19 and TRBJ2-1, is as follows: DGGITQSPKYLFRKEGQNVTLSCEQNLNHDAMYWYRQDPGQGLRLIYYSQIVNDFQKGDIAEGYSVSREKKESFPLTVTSAQKNPTAFYLCALHATSGTREQFFGPGTRLTVL.

The genes are TRBV10-1 and TRBJ2-7; possible D gene TRBD2, 7 bases. Germline V gives CDR1 WNHNN, CDR2 SYGVQD (reference sequence). This CDR3 is 11 amino acids long. The V gene lost 11 bases and the J gene lost 3 bases, with 11 bases spanning the gap. The CDR3 sequence is CAGGGDYEQYF. CDR3 DNA sequence: TGCGCCGGGGGGGGCGACTACGAGCAGTACTTC.

The gene calls are TRBV29-1 and TRBJ2-1; 10 bases are a match to TRBD2. This CDR3 comprises 20 residues. Germline CDR1 and CDR2: SQVTM and ANQGSEA. The V gene end was trimmed by 2 bases and the J gene end by 0 bases; junction bases not matched to a gene: 16. The CDR3 here is CSVESPSALAGFSSYNEQFF. CDR3 in DNA: TGCAGCGTTGAAAGCCCGAGTGCACTAGCGGGATTCAGCTCCTACAATGAGCAGTTCTTC.

This clone was recorded once. The chain combines TRBV4-1 with TRBJ2-7; perhaps TRBD2 as D (6 bases). This CDR3 is 16 amino acids long. The germline V and J ends were trimmed by 2 bases and 3 bases, with 17 bases remaining between them. The V gene's germline CDR1 is MGHRA and CDR2 YSYEKL. CDR3 sequence: CASSQSGVAVHYEQYF. CDR3 nucleotides: TGCGCCAGCAGCCAATCTGGGGTAGCGGTACACTACGAGCAGTACTTC.

The chain links TRBV5-1 to TRBJ1-1; D remains unclear. V was trimmed by 2 bases and J by 0 bases, leaving 23 bases between them. The CDR3 sequence is 19 residues long. Per the germline V gene, CDR1 is SGHRS and CDR2 is YFSETQ. The CDR3 sequence is CASSLEEKGRSIMNTEAFF. The CDR3 nucleotides read TGCGCCAGCAGCTTAGAGGAAAAAGGCCGATCGATAATGAACACTGAAGCTTTCTTT.

The V call is TRBV29-1, the J call TRBJ2-2, with a tentative D call TRBD1 (6 bases). Germline assignment: CDR1 SQVTM and CDR2 ANQGSEA. V lost 6 bases and J lost 0, with 20 bases in between. The CDR3 consists of 17 residues. CDR3 in amino acids: CSVQPGHTGPNTGELFF. CDR3 sequence (DNA): TGCAGCGTACAACCGGGACATACGGGGCCGAACACCGGGGAGCTGTTTTTT.

The CDR3: CASSGLDRGIQPQHF. The CDR3 nucleotides read TGTGCCAGCAGTGGGTTGGACAGGGGTATTCAGCCCCAGCATTTT. V and J are TRBV6-1 and TRBJ1-5; the match to TRBD1 covers 9 bases. V dropped 4 bases and J dropped 6; count of bases not matched to a gene: 7. The CDR3 runs to 15 residues. Germline V gives CDR1 MNHNS, CDR2 SASEGT.

CDR3 amino acids: CASSPRDRAGNTEAFF. Written as DNA, the CDR3 is TGTGCCAGCAGCCCCCGGGACAGGGCTGGGAACACTGAAGCTTTCTTT. The chain employs TRBV28 and TRBJ1-1, with TRBD1 identical over 9 bases. The CDR3 has 16 residues. Trimming cost V 6 bases and J 1 base; bases outside gene matches: 9. Germline values: CDR1 MDHEN, CDR2 SYDVKM.

The J gene is TRBJ1-4, the V gene TRBV11-1, with no clear D. Germline V gives CDR1 SGHAT, CDR2 FQDESV (reference sequence). The germline V and J ends were trimmed by 2 bases and 4 bases, with 8 bases remaining between them. This CDR3 has 14 amino acids. The CDR3: CASSLSTLNEKLFF. The CDR3 DNA reads as TGTGCCAGCAGCTTATCAACTCTTAATGAAAAACTGTTTTTT.

This chain connects TRBV4-2 to TRBJ2-4, with D possibly TRBD1 on 5 matching bases. Germline CDR1 LGHNA, CDR2 YNFKEQ. The V end was cut by 0 bases, the J end by 5 bases, with 23 bases between. This CDR3 has 19 amino acids. CDR3 sequence (DNA): TGTGCCAGCAGCCAAGATCACCCCCCAGGGAATACGGACCAAAACATTCAGTACTTC. It is translated as CASSQDHPPGNTDQNIQYF.

The chain carries TRBV6-1 and TRBJ1-2; 7 bases match TRBD1. The length of the CDR3 is 16 residues. V trimming: 1 base; J trimming: 3 bases; junction bases outside the gene matches: 8. Germline assignment: CDR1 MNHNS and CDR2 SASEGT. For the CDR3, the DNA is TGTGCCAGCAGTGAAGGGAGACAGGGTATCTACTATGGCTACACCTTC. It codes for CASSEGRQGIYYGYTF.

V usage is TRBV2 and J usage is TRBJ1-5; 9 nucleotides match TRBD1. Trimming cost V 5 bases and J 0 bases; bases outside gene matches: 11. CDR3 size: 18 residues. Germline V gene lookup returns CDR1 SNHLY and CDR2 FYNNEI. DNA for the CDR3: TGTGCCAGCAGTCCCGACAGGGGGGCCCATGATAGCAATCAGCCCCAGCATTTT. As protein: CASSPDRGAHDSNQPQHF.

This clone was observed a few times. The chain employs TRBV4-2 and TRBJ1-2; 9 nucleotides agree with TRBD1. The V segment lost 2 bases and the J segment 6 bases; nucleotides outside the gene matches: 4. The germline V gene has CDR1 LGHNA and CDR2 YNFKEQ. The CDR3 covers 14 residues. CDR3 nucleotides: TGTGCCAGCAGCCAATTGGGACAGGGAGATGGCTACACCTTC. Its translation: CASSQLGQGDGYTF.

There are a few counts of this clone. V and J are TRBV7-2 and TRBJ2-7; 10 positions match TRBD1. The germline gives CDR1 SGHTA, CDR2 FQGNSA. CDR3 size: 15 residues. The ends lost 1 base at V and 5 bases at J; junction bases unmatched: 5. CDR3 DNA sequence: TGTGCCAGCAGCTTAGATGGACAGGGGGTTGACGAGCAGTACTTC. This translates into CASSLDGQGVDEQYF.

J is TRBJ1-1 and V is TRBV2; D is undetermined. CDR3 length equals 13 residues. CDR1 and CDR2 from the germline V gene are SNHLY and FYNNEI. V shed 8 bases and J shed 3 bases, with 13 bases lying between them. The CDR3 coding sequence is TGTGCCAGCTTTGGGCTAGCCCACACTGAAGCTTTCTTT. It is translated as CASFGLAHTEAFF.

The chain carries TRBV19 and TRBJ1-5; 9 bases match TRBD1. After removal of 6 bases from V and 1 base from J, the junction contained 4 bases not matched to a gene. Germline values: CDR1 LNHDA, CDR2 SQIVND (reference sequence). The CDR3 runs to 15 residues. The CDR3 protein is CASRVTGGSNQPQHF. Written as DNA, the CDR3 is TGTGCCAGTAGGGTGACAGGGGGGAGCAATCAGCCCCAGCATTTT.

This clone occurred once. The chain has TRBV5-6 and TRBJ2-1, with a tentative D call TRBD2 (6 bases). Germline assignment: CDR1 SGHDT and CDR2 YYEEEE. The CDR3 is 18 residues long. The V gene lost 3 bases and the J gene lost 5 bases, with 24 bases spanning the gap. The DNA of the CDR3 is TGTGCCAGCAGCTCCCGTCGGGCGGAGGGAAGGGAGGACAATGAGCAGTTCTTC. Protein: CASSSRRAEGREDNEQFF.

V is TRBV23-1 and J is TRBJ1-2; D gene uncertain. TRBV23-1 is labeled an ORF, and its function is uncertain. V lost 10 bases, J lost 4 bases, and 16 bases lay in between. The CDR3 runs 13 residues. For the CDR3, the DNA is TGCGCCACGGGAGACCAACTTATCTATGGCTACACCTTC. This sequence encodes CATGDQLIYGYTF.

This clone was observed a single time. This chain joins TRBV29-1 and TRBJ2-3; 9 bases map to TRBD1. Germline loops: CDR1 SQVTM, CDR2 ANQGSEA. V shed 6 bases and J 1 base; nucleotides not matched to a gene: 5. This CDR3 spans 14 amino acids. CDR3: CSVGTGSGTDTQYF. CDR3 DNA sequence: TGCAGCGTAGGGACAGGGAGTGGCACAGATACGCAGTATTTT.

This clone was detected once. This rearrangement joins TRBV5-6 to TRBJ2-6; possibly TRBD2 for D (6 bases). The CDR3 runs to 17 residues. Trimming removed 5 bases from V and 0 bases from J, with 15 bases in between. The germline CDR1 and CDR2 sequences are SGHDT and YYEEEE. CDR3: CASSGGKALSGANVLTF. In DNA, the CDR3 is TGTGCCAGCAGTGGAGGGAAAGCCCTCTCTGGGGCCAACGTCCTGACTTTC. The full variable domain, in which reference TRBV5-6 and TRBJ2-6 provide the parts outside the CDR3, is DAGVTQSPTHLIKTRGQQVTLRCSPKSGHDTVSWYQQALGQGPQFIFQYYEEEERQRGNFPDRFSGHQFPNYSSELNVNALLLGDSALYLCASSGGKALSGANVLTFGAGSRLTVL.

This sequence joins TRBV19 and TRBJ1-1; TRBD1 matches at 7 bases. Losses at the gene ends were 5 bases for V and 10 bases for J; bases not matched to a gene: 16. This CDR3 has 15 residues. Germline V gives CDR1 LNHDA, CDR2 SQIVND (reference sequence). As DNA, the CDR3 is TGTGCCAGTAGTGCGGTCCCCATTGACAGGGAGGTAGCTTTCTTT. Encoded protein: CASSAVPIDREVAFF. Full variable domain (remainder filled in from reference TRBV19 and TRBJ1-1): DGGITQSPKYLFRKEGQNVTLSCEQNLNHDAMYWYRQDPGQGLRLIYYSQIVNDFQKGDIAEGYSVSREKKESFPLTVTSAQKNPTAFYLCASSAVPIDREVAFFGQGTRLTVV.

This clone occurred a few times. The chain combines TRBV5-4 with TRBJ2-7; unclear D gene. CDR1 and CDR2 (germline): SGHNT, YYREEE (reference sequence). This CDR3 has 13 amino acids. Trimming shortened V by 2 bases and J by 0 bases, and 6 bases separated the two germline ends. CDR3 in amino acids: CASSFAVSYEQYF. In DNA form, the CDR3 reads TGTGCCAGCAGCTTTGCAGTCTCCTACGAGCAGTACTTC.

This clone showed up just a few times. J is TRBJ2-5 and V is TRBV19; D gene ambiguous. The germline V gene encodes CDR1 LNHDA and CDR2 SQIVND (reference sequence). V was clipped by 3 bases and J by 5 bases, with 10 bases between them. The CDR3 contains 13 residues. For the CDR3, the DNA is TGTGCCAGTAGTATCCCCGGGTACGAGACCCAGTACTTC. Amino acid sequence: CASSIPGYETQYF.